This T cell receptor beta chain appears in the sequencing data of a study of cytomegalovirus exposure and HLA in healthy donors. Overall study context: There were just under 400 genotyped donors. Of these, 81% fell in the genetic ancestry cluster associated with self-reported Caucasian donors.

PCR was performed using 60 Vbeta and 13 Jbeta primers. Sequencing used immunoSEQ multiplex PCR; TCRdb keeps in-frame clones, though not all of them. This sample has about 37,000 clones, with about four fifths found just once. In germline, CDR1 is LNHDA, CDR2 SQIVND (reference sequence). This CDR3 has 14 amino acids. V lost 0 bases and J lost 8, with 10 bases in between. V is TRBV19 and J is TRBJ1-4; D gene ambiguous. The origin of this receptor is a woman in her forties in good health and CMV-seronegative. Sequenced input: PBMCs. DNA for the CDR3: TGTGCCAGTAGTATAGAAGCGGCCGGAGAAAAACTGTTTTTT. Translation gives CASSIEAAGEKLFF.